The next 12 T cell receptor beta chains were all read from a single sample in a study of identical twins. TCRdb itself ran the 5' RACE reads through MiXCR, one entry per CDR3 protein. This table holds around 490,000 distinct CDR3 sequences, approximately 14% found once. The data were also submitted as part of a second study, on yellow fever vaccine responses in identical twins.

What was sequenced was CD4+ T cells sorted from blood. The source is a woman aged 18-35 years in good health.

This clonotype was seen a few times. V gene TRBV20-1 combines with J gene TRBJ1-5, with D tentatively TRBD1 (5 bases). The CDR3 runs to 15 residues. Trimming took off 1 base at V and 6 bases at J, with 16 bases between the two ends. Germline V gives CDR1 DFQATT, CDR2 SNEGSKA (reference sequence). The CDR3 region has the DNA TGCAGTGCTAGAGGCACCGGGACGCGAAGTCAGCCCCAGCATTTT. Residues: CSARGTGTRSQPQHF.

The gene calls are TRBV14 and TRBJ2-6, with 9 nucleotides matching TRBD1. With 2 bases clipped from V and 1 base from J, the junction kept 9 bases outside the gene matches. Germline CDR1 is SGHDN and CDR2 is FVKESK. This CDR3 has 19 residues. This CDR3 is CASSQPGTGRISGANVLTF. DNA of the CDR3: TGTGCCAGCAGCCAACCCGGGACAGGGAGAATATCTGGGGCCAACGTCCTGACTTTC.

This chain joins TRBV12-3 or TRBV12-4 and TRBJ1-2; TRBD1 might be the D (6 bases). The CDR3 is 13 amino acids. With 5 bases removed from V and 6 bases from J, the gap between germline ends came to 13 bases. For the CDR3, the DNA is TGTGCCAGCAGTCCCGATACAGGGAATGGCTACACCTTC. It codes for CASSPDTGNGYTF.

This clonotype was seen a few times. The chain couples TRBV14 to TRBJ2-2; D is undetermined. Deletions cut 1 base from V and 7 bases from J, with 4 bases between. This CDR3 is 12 amino acids long. CDR1 and CDR2 (germline): SGHDN, FVKESK. CDR3 DNA sequence: TGTGCCAGCAGCCAAGTTCTCGGGGAGCTGTTTTTT. It codes for CASSQVLGELFF.

This clonotype was observed a handful of times. The rearrangement uses TRBV20-1 and TRBJ1-2, with D possibly TRBD1 on 5 matching bases. Deletions cut 5 bases from V and 3 bases from J, with 13 bases between. Germline loops: CDR1 DFQATT, CDR2 SNEGSKA (reference sequence). The CDR3 sequence is 13 residues long. The CDR3: CSAPHDRDYGYTF. The CDR3 coding sequence is TGCAGTGCTCCTCACGACAGAGACTATGGCTACACCTTC.

The chain is built from TRBV7-9 and TRBJ1-1, with D tentatively TRBD1 (6 bases). V was clipped by 2 bases and J by 11 bases, with 12 bases between them. Looked up from germline, CDR1 is SEHNR and CDR2 is FQNEAQ (reference sequence). This CDR3 region has 12 residues. Written as DNA, the CDR3 is TGTGCCAGCAGCTTAAGACAGGATGTGGCTTTCTTT. Translation gives CASSLRQDVAFF.

This clonotype was recorded a few times. The rearrangement links TRBV20-1 to TRBJ2-5, with D perhaps matching TRBD1 (5 bases). The CDR3 runs 13 residues. V was cut by 0 bases and J by 3 bases, with 8 bases left in between. Germline values: CDR1 DFQATT, CDR2 SNEGSKA (reference sequence). The chain's CDR3 is CSAREGLEETQYF. CDR3 sequence (DNA): TGCAGTGCTAGAGAGGGGCTCGAAGAGACCCAGTACTTC.

The rearrangement joins TRBV28 to TRBJ2-5, with a possible D match to TRBD1 (6 bases). The CDR3 loop spans 15 amino acids. V was clipped by 6 bases and J by 3 bases, with 17 bases between them. Germline V gene data show CDR1 as MDHEN and CDR2 as SYDVKM. The CDR3 nucleotides read TGTGCCAGCAGGCTCATAACAGGGAGTAAAGAGACCCAGTACTTC. Its protein product is CASRLITGSKETQYF.

This chain uses TRBV3-1 with TRBJ2-5; the D gene is possibly TRBD2 (6 bases). The CDR3 length is 15 residues. Germline CDR1 LGHDT, CDR2 YNNKEL (reference sequence). The ends were cut back, 2 bases at V and 1 base at J, with 11 bases in the middle. In nucleotides, the CDR3 is TGTGCCAGCAGCCAAATCCCGACTAGCCAAGAGACCCAGTACTTC. Amino acids: CASSQIPTSQETQYF.

This clonotype showed up just a few times. The V call is TRBV20-1, the J call TRBJ1-5; maybe TRBD1 (5 bases). The V end was cut by 6 bases, the J end by 1 base, with 13 bases between. The germline gives CDR1 DFQATT, CDR2 SNEGSKA (reference sequence). This CDR3 is 14 amino acids long. CDR3 sequence (DNA): TGCAGTGCCCATTCGACAGTCAGCAATCAGCCCCAGCATTTT. Translating it yields CSAHSTVSNQPQHF.

The chain has TRBV9 and TRBJ2-2; TRBD2 matches at 12 bases. Germline V CDR1 and CDR2: SGDLS, YYNGEE. This CDR3 region has 16 residues. V trimming: 4 bases; J trimming: 3 bases; junction bases outside the gene matches: 4. CDR3 in amino acids: CASSPRTSGDTGELFF. The CDR3 region has the DNA TGTGCCAGCAGCCCTCGGACTAGCGGGGACACCGGGGAGCTGTTTTTT.

In DNA form, the CDR3 reads TGTGCCAGCAGCTTAACCAGGGGCTCTGGAAACACCATATATTTT. Encoded protein: CASSLTRGSGNTIYF. V and J are TRBV7-2 and TRBJ1-3, with D perhaps matching TRBD1 (6 bases). The ends were cut back, 2 bases at V and 0 bases at J, with 8 bases in the middle. CDR1 SGHTA and CDR2 FQGNSA come from the germline V gene. This CDR3 is 15 amino acids long.